These 4 T cell receptor beta chains were sequenced from one sample in a study of blood T cell repertoires in COVID-19. Data came from immunoSEQ multiplex PCR; TCRdb stores just in-frame clones and leaves some out. The sample shows approximately 300,000 clones, over 70% of them seen only once. Sequencing used peripheral blood. The receptors shown here come from a woman between 45 and 60 years old with acute or convalescent COVID-19.

This chain connects TRBV5-1 to TRBJ1-6, with 8 bases lining up with TRBD1. The junction had 8 bases not matched to a gene; V was cut back by 0 bases and J by 6 bases. Germline V gene sequence: CDR1 SGHRS, CDR2 YFSETQ. This CDR3 contains 17 residues. The CDR3 is CASSLEGWTGPNSPLHF. CDR3 nucleotides: TGCGCCAGCAGCTTGGAGGGGTGGACAGGGCCTAATTCACCCCTCCACTTT.

The V gene is TRBV5-5, the J gene TRBJ1-1; D may be TRBD1 (5 bases). The CDR3 is 14 amino acids. V lost 5 bases to trimming and J lost 3 bases, with 14 bases between them. The germline CDR1 and CDR2 sequences are SGHKS and YYEKEE (reference sequence). In DNA, the CDR3 is TGTGCCAGCAGTCCTAACCCAGGGTACACTGAAGCTTTCTTT. This encodes CASSPNPGYTEAFF.

This clone was seen a few times. The chain links TRBV5-4 to TRBJ2-2; 11 positions match TRBD1. Unmatched junction bases numbered 6, after V lost 0 bases and J lost 5 bases. Per germline, CDR1 SGHNT and CDR2 YYREEE (reference sequence). This CDR3 region has 17 residues. As DNA, the CDR3 is TGTGCCAGCAGCTTGGGCCCCGGGACAGGGGGGACCGGGGAGCTGTTTTTT. It encodes CASSLGPGTGGTGELFF. Full variable domain (outside the CDR3, taken from reference TRBV5-4 and TRBJ2-2): ETGVTQSPTHLIKTRGQQVTLRCSSQSGHNTVSWYQQALGQGPQFIFQYYREEENGRGNFPPRFSGLQFPNYSSELNVNALELDDSALYLCASSLGPGTGGTGELFFGEGSRLTVL.

This chain links TRBV12-3 or TRBV12-4 with TRBJ2-5; D ambiguous. Trimming cost V 3 bases and J 3 bases, with 8 bases left between them. The CDR3 spans 13 residues. In DNA, the CDR3 is TGTGCCAGCAGTTTTGGCAGTAAAGAGACCCAGTACTTC. Translation: CASSFGSKETQYF.